This is a list of T cell receptor beta chains from one sample in a study of T cell responses to AZD1222 COVID-19 vaccine. Clones were read by immunoSEQ multiplex PCR, and TCRdb kept only the in-frame ones, dropping some. The table lists 140,000 or so clones, 70% to 90% of them singletons. Source: peripheral blood, taken 28 days after the second AZD1222 dose. The receptor source for this set is an adult who received the AZD1222 COVID-19 vaccine. CDR3s include the opening cysteine and the closing phenylalanine or tryptophan. D genes are given only for firm matches. Clone size is stated in some rows and not others, as once, few, many or a class when expanded.

abundance: .
j_gene: TRBJ2-5
v_gene: TRBV5-1
d_gene: .
CDR3nt: TGCGCCAGCAGCGCTCAAGAGACCCAGTACTTC
CDR3aa: CASSAQETQYF

abundance: .
j_gene: TRBJ2-5
v_gene: TRBV2
d_gene: .
CDR3nt: TGTGCCAGCACAGTGATCCCAGAGACCCAGTACTTC
CDR3aa: CASTVIPETQYF

abundance: .
j_gene: TRBJ1-5
v_gene: TRBV5-5
d_gene: TRBD1
CDR3nt: TGTGCCAGCAGCTTGACAGGGGCTCAGCCCCAGCATTTT
CDR3aa: CASSLTGAQPQHF

abundance: .
j_gene: TRBJ1-1
v_gene: TRBV30
d_gene: .
CDR3nt: TGTGCCTGGAGTGTAGGGCGAGTGAACACTGAAGCTTTCTTT
CDR3aa: CAWSVGRVNTEAFF

abundance: .
j_gene: TRBJ1-4
v_gene: TRBV29-1
d_gene: .
CDR3nt: TGCAGCGTTGGTGTTGGCAGCTATGAAAAACTGTTTTTT
CDR3aa: CSVGVGSYEKLFF

abundance: .
j_gene: TRBJ1-2
v_gene: TRBV5-1
d_gene: .
CDR3nt: TGCGCCAGCAGCTTGGCGTCAGCGAAGGGCTACACCTTC
CDR3aa: CASSLASAKGYTF

abundance: .
j_gene: TRBJ2-6
v_gene: TRBV19
d_gene: .
CDR3nt: TGTGCCAGTAGTCCCGAAGGGGTGGGGGCCAACGTCCTGACTTTC
CDR3aa: CASSPEGVGANVLTF

abundance: .
j_gene: TRBJ1-5
v_gene: TRBV28
d_gene: .
CDR3nt: TGTGCCAGCAGCCACCGCCGGGGATATCAGCCCCAGCATTTT
CDR3aa: CASSHRRGYQPQHF

abundance: .
j_gene: TRBJ2-7
v_gene: TRBV14
d_gene: .
CDR3nt: TGTGCCAGCAGCCTCAACCCGGGCCCAGGTGCCAACGAGCAGTACTTC
CDR3aa: CASSLNPGPGANEQYF

abundance: .
j_gene: TRBJ2-7
v_gene: TRBV28
d_gene: TRBD2
CDR3nt: TGTGCCAGCAGTTTCTATACAAGCGGGATCCCCTACGAGCAGTACTTC
CDR3aa: CASSFYTSGIPYEQYF

abundance: .
j_gene: TRBJ2-7
v_gene: TRBV28
d_gene: .
CDR3nt: TGTGCCAGCAGTTTATGGGACAGTTCGTACTTC
CDR3aa: CASSLWDSSYF

abundance: .
j_gene: TRBJ2-5
v_gene: TRBV5-4
d_gene: .
CDR3nt: TGTGCCAGCACCTACCAAGAGACCCAGTACTTC
CDR3aa: CASTYQETQYF

abundance: .
j_gene: TRBJ2-3
v_gene: TRBV10-1
d_gene: .
CDR3nt: TGCGCCAGCAGTGTAGGCAGCCCTCTCGCAGATACGCAGTATTTT
CDR3aa: CASSVGSPLADTQYF

abundance: few
j_gene: TRBJ2-1
v_gene: TRBV7-2
d_gene: TRBD2
CDR3nt: TGTGCCAGCAGCTCAATAGCGGGAGGCAACAATGAGCAGTTCTTC
CDR3aa: CASSSIAGGNNEQFF

abundance: .
j_gene: TRBJ2-1
v_gene: TRBV7-2
d_gene: .
CDR3nt: TGTGCCAGCAGTTCAGGGGTCTATGAGCAGTTCTTC
CDR3aa: CASSSGVYEQFF

abundance: once
j_gene: TRBJ1-2
v_gene: TRBV6-5
d_gene: .
CDR3nt: TGTGCCAGCAGTTACTCGGGGTATGGCTACACCTTC
CDR3aa: CASSYSGYGYTF

abundance: .
j_gene: TRBJ1-1
v_gene: TRBV30
d_gene: .
CDR3nt: TGTGCCTGGAGTGTATTAGGGGGGTATCGCACTGAAGCTTTCTTT
CDR3aa: CAWSVLGGYRTEAFF

abundance: .
j_gene: TRBJ2-5
v_gene: TRBV7-3
d_gene: .
CDR3nt: TGTGCCAGCAGCTTCCCGGGGGATCTGGACGGAGAGACCCAGTACTTC
CDR3aa: CASSFPGDLDGETQYF

abundance: .
j_gene: TRBJ2-7
v_gene: TRBV5-1
d_gene: TRBD2
CDR3nt: TGCGCCAGCAGCTTGGAACCTAGCGGTACCTACGAGCAGTACTTC
CDR3aa: CASSLEPSGTYEQYF

abundance: .
j_gene: TRBJ1-1
v_gene: TRBV18
d_gene: .
CDR3nt: TGTGCCAGCTCACCACCATCATTGGGCACTGAAGCTTTCTTT
CDR3aa: CASSPPSLGTEAFF

abundance: once
j_gene: TRBJ2-3
v_gene: TRBV4-2
d_gene: .
CDR3nt: TGTGCCAGCAGCCAAGAATTGTCCGATACGCAGTATTTT
CDR3aa: CASSQELSDTQYF

abundance: once
j_gene: TRBJ2-5
v_gene: TRBV7-2
d_gene: .
CDR3nt: TGTGCCAGCAGCTTAGATGGGACCAGACAAGAGACCCAGTACTTC
CDR3aa: CASSLDGTRQETQYF

abundance: .
j_gene: TRBJ1-1
v_gene: TRBV6-5
d_gene: .
CDR3nt: TGTGCCAGCAGTACCCAGCTGAACACTGAAGCTTTCTTT
CDR3aa: CASSTQLNTEAFF

abundance: once
j_gene: TRBJ1-2
v_gene: TRBV19
d_gene: TRBD1
CDR3nt: TGTGCCAGCACGGACAGGGGTGGCTACACCTTC
CDR3aa: CASTDRGGYTF

abundance: .
j_gene: TRBJ1-2
v_gene: TRBV3-1/TRBV3-2
d_gene: TRBD1
CDR3nt: TGTGCCAGCAGCCAAGCGGACAGGGGGCCCTATGGCTACACCTTC
CDR3aa: CASSQADRGPYGYTF

abundance: .
j_gene: TRBJ1-4
v_gene: TRBV18
d_gene: .
CDR3nt: TGTGCCAGCTCACCGTCAGGGGCCGGTGAAAAACTGTTTTTT
CDR3aa: CASSPSGAGEKLFF

abundance: .
j_gene: TRBJ2-3
v_gene: TRBV30
d_gene: TRBD2
CDR3nt: TGTGCCTGGAGTGTCCGAGCGGGGAGCACAGATACGCAGTATTTT
CDR3aa: CAWSVRAGSTDTQYF

abundance: .
j_gene: TRBJ1-2
v_gene: TRBV29-1
d_gene: .
CDR3nt: TGCAGCGTCCACAGGGAATCCAAAGATGGCTACACCTTC
CDR3aa: CSVHRESKDGYTF

abundance: .
j_gene: TRBJ1-2
v_gene: TRBV10-3
d_gene: .
CDR3nt: TGTGCCATCAGTGAGCCAGGGTCTTATGGCTACACCTTC
CDR3aa: CAISEPGSYGYTF

abundance: .
j_gene: TRBJ1-1
v_gene: TRBV5-6
d_gene: .
CDR3nt: TGTGCCAGCAGCTTGGGGGGCCCCACTGAAGCTTTCTTT
CDR3aa: CASSLGGPTEAFF

abundance: .
j_gene: TRBJ2-1
v_gene: TRBV5-1
d_gene: TRBD1
CDR3nt: TGCGCCAGCAGAACACAGGGGGCGCAAAATGAGCAGTTCTTC
CDR3aa: CASRTQGAQNEQFF

abundance: .
j_gene: TRBJ1-4
v_gene: TRBV28
d_gene: .
CDR3nt: TGTGCCAGCAGTTTATCCGGGAGGGCGGATAATGAAAAACTGTTTTTT
CDR3aa: CASSLSGRADNEKLFF